This TCR beta chain was observed in a study of control samples from healthy donors and cancer patients. Germline V CDR1 and CDR2: MNHEY, SVGAGI. Trimming shortened V by 7 bases and J by 4 bases, and 13 bases separated the two germline ends. The CDR3 spans 14 residues. Sequencing used immunoSEQ multiplex PCR; TCRdb keeps in-frame clones, though not all of them. The top ten clones hold about 9.8% of a sample with about 92,000 clones, around 80% of them seen once. This rearrangement joins TRBV6-5 to TRBJ2-2; TRBD2 might be the D (7 bases). The TCR sequence derives from a woman in her fifties or sixties in good health. The sample consisted of blood. The CDR3 DNA reads TGTGCCAGCACTTTACGGGGGGCCACCGGGGAGCTGTTTTTT. It yields the protein CASTLRGATGELFF.